This TCR beta chain was documented in a study of shared clonotypes between healthy human individuals (dated by TCRdb to the early 2020s). Regarding the research as a whole: A few men and a couple of women, aged 18 to 49 years, made up the cohort. For each donor, CD4 naive and CD4 memory were each given three plates, CD8 naive was given two plates, and CD8 memory was given one plate. The study deeply sequenced blood TCR repertoires of about five healthy adults to estimate repertoire size and the extent of clonotype sharing between individuals. To increase sequencing depth and limit assay-specific biases, different laboratories used diverse techniques to prepare libraries and sequence TCR repertoires. Per donor, leukapheresis produced somewhere between about 0.9 and 9.5 billion PBMCs. The investigation overall reported the following: When a handful of donors were compared, the shared fraction of clonotypes was around 5% for naive CD4, less than 4% for naive CD8, roughly 2.3% for memory CD4, and 0.35% to 0.5% for memory CD8. The genetic and exposure-history diversity represented was limited by the small number of donors. Pairwise subsampling led to the expectation that sequencing depth would affect the degree of clonotype sharing among donors. Larger estimated clonotype richness was generally found for naive subsets than for memory subsets. Rarefaction of sorted-subset datasets indicated incomplete sequencing despite the large sequencing depth. Sampling was limited to blood, and TCR repertoires in tissue likely differ from TCR repertoires in blood. Compared with non-shared clonotypes, the clonotypes found in all four sorted-subset donors had higher generation probabilities.

CDR1 ENHRY and CDR2 SYGVKD are derived from the germline V gene. Cut back by 3 bases and 8 bases, the V and J ends lie 13 bases apart. From its cysteine to its phenylalanine, the CDR3 spans 13 amino acids. The sequence is cut down to CDR3 DNA, 39 bases in frame from base 1. TCR CDR3 regions were amplified from genomic DNA by multiplex PCR using the deep immunoSEQ assay. Genomic DNA extracted from each cell subset was distributed evenly over all wells of several immunoSEQ 96-well plates, and each plate served as one replicate. For sorted subsets, each replicate PCR was loaded with 200 ng genomic DNA, equivalent to about 30,000 T cell genomes. Purified libraries were quantified with a Qubit 3.0 fluorometer, sized on a Bioanalyzer 2100, and re-quantified with the KAPA Library Quantification kit. Every immunoSEQ 96-well plate was sequenced on a separate single-read 150-cycle Illumina NextSeq 550 flow cell. The original pipeline was this. Because the immunoSEQ output held only junctional sequences and lacked quality scores, the filtering could not match the filtering applied to full-length reads. Sequences were annotated with PyIR, a Python wrapper for IgBLAST v1.9, and V/J genes and CDR3 were assigned using IMGT germline references. Reads with weak V/J assignments (E-value above 1e-6), missing CDR3, stop codons, out-of-frame junctions, or ambiguous translated residues were removed. V3J clonotypes were defined as sequences sharing the same inferred V gene, J gene, and CDR3 amino acid sequence. Percentage overlap between repertoires was computed as shared unique clonotypes divided by the size of the smaller repertoire. Repertoire richness was assessed with RTK rarefaction, the Chao1 estimator, and Recon v2.1 estimates of unobserved clonotypes. Generation probabilities for all TCRbeta clonotypes obtained by the gDNA method from a handful of donors were computed using OLGA. TCRdb stores this immuneACCESS table with in-frame sequences only. Part of the clones is absent; in the studies checked, under half of the shortfall reflects unresolved V genes, and no reason is known for the rest. V, J and clone size reflect that table, while D and trimming were determined from the DNA. For this sample there are millions of clones; around nine tenths appear just once. The ten largest clones capture over 0.12% of the sample.

Donors were healthy HIV-negative adults with no recently reported acute infections or vaccinations. Every donor was a Caucasian adult living in Nashville, Tennessee, USA. CD4+ T cells were enriched through magnetic negative selection, after which naive cells were positively selected on CD45RA and the remaining negative fraction served as the memory subset. After blood collection by leukapheresis, PBMCs were isolated using Ficoll-Histopaque density gradient centrifugation and then cryopreserved in the vapor phase of liquid nitrogen. Analytical flow cytometry was used to check the purity and quantity of each magnetically sorted T cell population. From each sorted fraction, genomic DNA was isolated and quantified by UV absorbance on a Nanodrop 2000c. Of note for this clone: There is no known antigen for this receptor. Base qualities are not at hand, and no much larger clone is one base apart.

Sequenced input: naive CD4+ T cells sorted from blood. The sample's cell subset or site label is to be understood as: CD45RA+ positively selected. This TCR derives from a young man in good health. The sequence joins TRBV10-3 to TRBJ1-1, and TRBD1 may be the D gene, going by 5 matching bases. CDR3 loop: CAISDGGTVEAFF. The DNA is as follows: TGTGCCATCAGTGACGGGGGAACCGTCGAAGCTTTCTTT.